This T cell receptor (beta chain) was profiled in a study of blood T cells in healthy people across ages (dated by TCRdb to about 2015). Regarding the research as a whole: Template switching captured roughly one uniquely barcoded TCR beta cDNA molecule per two T cells in model experiments. Two additional independent replicas of 1 million unique cDNA reads from the same blood draw were analyzed for two donors (one aged 18 to 30 and one aged 80 or older). Donors were grouped into four age groups: young (average 16 years), middle-aged (about 38), aged (approximately 67) and long-lived (approximately 75). Age-related changes in TCR beta repertoire diversity were measured in the study by deep sequencing normalized with unique cDNA molecular identifiers. To avoid experimental bias, donors of different ages were randomly spread across the sequencing lanes. General conclusions and limits of the study: The CMV infection status of donors was not known, potentially confounding age-related changes in expanded clonotypes. Observed TCR beta diversity correlated strongly with the percentage of naive T cells measured by flow cytometry. Compared with the aged group, more naive CD4+ T cells, fewer expanded clones and increased TCR diversity were shown by the long-lived group, suggesting age selection. As age increased, observed TCR beta diversity per million T cells dropped in a roughly linear way, and a significant reduction was already evident by age about 40. Conclusive comparison of naive and antigen-experienced compartments was prevented by the profiling of bulk unsorted PBMCs. Estimates of total diversity from one million sequenced T cells were regarded as lower bounds and underestimates.

Donors were roughly 40 systemically healthy Caucasian individuals from Russia aged roughly 6 to 90 years. Ten milliliters of peripheral blood were drawn from each donor into EDTA-treated Vacutainer tubes. Ficoll-Paque density-gradient centrifugation was used to isolate PBMCs, with at least 6.5 million per sample. Trizol reagent was used to extract total RNA from PBMCs, with at least 6 micrograms per sample. The percentages of naive CD45RAhigh/CD27high T cells were determined by flow cytometry on a PBMC aliquot from every donor. With respect to this clonotype: The antigen it binds to is not known. The sample holds no much larger clone one base away, and base qualities are not on file.

V is pared back by 5 bases and J by 8 bases, with 8 bases lying between the germline termini. CDR1 and CDR2 are drawn from the germline V gene: KGHDR, SFDVKD. Counted from cysteine to phenylalanine, this CDR3 has 11 amino acids. Kept here is only the CDR3 DNA, which spans 33 bases and is read in frame from base 1. Library prep was done by 5' RACE. TCRdb shows the sequencer as Illumina HiSeq 2500. A second about 7 to 12 cycle PCR used a sample-barcoded 5' primer and a J-beta primer mix. Each TCR beta cDNA molecule received a unique molecular identifier from a template-switch 5' adaptor carrying 12 random nucleotides. At least 3 million CDR3-containing paired-end reads were obtained from each sample. All of the RNA was converted into first-strand cDNA using the Mint cDNA synthesis kit, with a TRBC-specific oligonucleotide serving as the primer. Following uracil-DNA glycosylase treatment, a first 18-cycle PCR with universal primers M1SS and BC2_uni_R was performed on all cDNA. The study's own analysis went as follows. Normalization of each sample was performed by random selection of 1 million high-quality reads, each carrying a distinct molecular identifier. Instead of being binned into consensus sequences, reads with shared molecular identifiers were discarded. MiTCR, run with a Q25 quality threshold and the strictest error-elimination algorithm, handled CDR3 identification, clonotype clustering and error correction. A nonparametric unseen species model using Euler transformation provided a lower-bound estimate of total TCR beta diversity. TCRdb took the public reads, trimmed them with fastp at Q25, ran MiXCR for clone calling and kept in-frame beta chains. Identical CDR3 protein sequences are pooled into one entry, listed with their most common genes and DNA. The V and J calls were determined by TCRdb, not by the authors. This sample has hundreds of thousands of distinct CDR3 sequences in its table, and 21% of those were observed once. The top ten clones comprise roughly 3.4% of the sample.

The sequencing sample was made of blood. This TCR was recovered from a man in his 70s in good health. The rearrangement joined TRBV24-1 to TRBJ1-2, with no confident D gene call. Read as DNA, the sequence is TGTGCCACCAGTGCCAGGTGGGGCTACACCTTC. Translated, it reads CATSARWGYTF.